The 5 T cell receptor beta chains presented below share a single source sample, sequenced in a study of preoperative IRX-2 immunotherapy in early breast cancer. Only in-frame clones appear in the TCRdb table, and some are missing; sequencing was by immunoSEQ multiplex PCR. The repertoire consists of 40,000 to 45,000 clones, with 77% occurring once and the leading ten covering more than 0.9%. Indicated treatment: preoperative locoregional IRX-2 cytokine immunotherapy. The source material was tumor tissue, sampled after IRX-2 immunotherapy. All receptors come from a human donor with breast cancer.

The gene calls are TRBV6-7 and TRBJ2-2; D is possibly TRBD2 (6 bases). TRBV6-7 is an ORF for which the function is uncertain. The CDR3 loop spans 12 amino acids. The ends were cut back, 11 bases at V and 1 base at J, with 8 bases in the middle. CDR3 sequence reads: CALGRNTGELFF. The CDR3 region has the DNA TGTGCCCTCGGGAGGAACACCGGGGAGCTGTTTTTT.

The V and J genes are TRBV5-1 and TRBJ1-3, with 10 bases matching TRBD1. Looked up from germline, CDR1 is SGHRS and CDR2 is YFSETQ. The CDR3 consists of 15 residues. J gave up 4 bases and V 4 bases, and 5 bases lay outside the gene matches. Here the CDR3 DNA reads TGCGCCAGCAGCACGACAGGGGGCTTCGGAAACACCATATATTTT. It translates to CASSTTGGFGNTIYF.

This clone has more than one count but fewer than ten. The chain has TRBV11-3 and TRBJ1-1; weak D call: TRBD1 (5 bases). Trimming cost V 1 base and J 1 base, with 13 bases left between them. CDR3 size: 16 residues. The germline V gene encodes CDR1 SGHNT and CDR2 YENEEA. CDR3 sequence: CASSLGPRGSNTEAFF. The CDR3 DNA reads TGTGCCAGCAGCTTAGGTCCGAGGGGATCGAACACTGAAGCTTTCTTT.

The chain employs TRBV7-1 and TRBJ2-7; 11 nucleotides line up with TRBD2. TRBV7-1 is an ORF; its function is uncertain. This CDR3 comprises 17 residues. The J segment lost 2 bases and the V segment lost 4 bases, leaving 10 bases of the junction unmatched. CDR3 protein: CASSLAPLAGGPYEQYF. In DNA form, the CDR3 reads TGTGCCAGCAGCTTAGCGCCTCTAGCGGGGGGACCCTACGAGCAGTACTTC.

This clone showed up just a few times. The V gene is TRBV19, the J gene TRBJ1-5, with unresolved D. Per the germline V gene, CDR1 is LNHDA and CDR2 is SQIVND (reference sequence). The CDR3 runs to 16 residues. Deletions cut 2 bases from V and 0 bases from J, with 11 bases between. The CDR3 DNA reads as TGTGCCAGTAGTATATCGTGGTGGGATAGCAATCAGCCCCAGCATTTT. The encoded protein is CASSISWWDSNQPQHF.